This record looks at one T cell receptor beta chain sequence and its context. With 0 bases removed from V and 5 bases from J, the gap between germline ends came to 9 bases. CDR1 SGHTS and CDR2 YDEGEE come from the germline V gene. CDR3 length equals 13 residues. This sample was included in a study of blood T cell repertoires in COVID-19. About the study: The United States, Italy and Spain were the sources of the acute and convalescent COVID-19 samples.

Sequencing was performed with immunoSEQ multiplex PCR; in TCRdb, only in-frame clones are kept and a portion is missing. This sample has 50,000 to 55,000 clones, with about 90% found just once. Material for sequencing was peripheral blood. The rearrangement joins TRBV5-8 to TRBJ2-7; possibly TRBD1 for D (5 bases). This receptor was obtained from a human donor with active COVID-19. The donor label of this sample is uncertain. The CDR3 loop reads CASSLARVDEQYF. The DNA of the CDR3 is TGTGCCAGCAGCTTGGCCAGGGTGGACGAGCAGTACTTC.